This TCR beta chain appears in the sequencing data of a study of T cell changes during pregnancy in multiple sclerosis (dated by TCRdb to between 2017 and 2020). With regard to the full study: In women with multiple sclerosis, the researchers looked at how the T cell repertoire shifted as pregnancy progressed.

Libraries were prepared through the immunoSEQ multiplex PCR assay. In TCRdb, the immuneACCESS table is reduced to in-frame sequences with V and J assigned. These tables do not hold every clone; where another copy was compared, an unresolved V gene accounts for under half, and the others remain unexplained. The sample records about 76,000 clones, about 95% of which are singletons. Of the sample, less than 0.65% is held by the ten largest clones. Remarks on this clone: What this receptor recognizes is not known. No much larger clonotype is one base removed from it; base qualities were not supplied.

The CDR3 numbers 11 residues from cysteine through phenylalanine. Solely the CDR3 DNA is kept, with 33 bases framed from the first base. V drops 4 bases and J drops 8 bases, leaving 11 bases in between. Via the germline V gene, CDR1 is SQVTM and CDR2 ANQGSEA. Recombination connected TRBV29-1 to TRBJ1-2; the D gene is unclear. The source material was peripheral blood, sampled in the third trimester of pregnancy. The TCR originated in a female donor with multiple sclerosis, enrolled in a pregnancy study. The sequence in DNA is TGCAGCGTTGGAGGGTACTTGGGCTACACCTTC. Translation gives CSVGGYLGYTF.